Following are 22 T cell receptor beta chains from one sample sequenced in a study of T cells in localized non-small cell lung cancer. Sequenced by immunoSEQ multiplex PCR; TCRdb stores in-frame clones only, minus some. The sample lists approximately 41,000 clones; around 86% were seen once. Sample: peripheral blood, taken before any cancer treatment. The receptor source for this set is a woman aged 18 to 55 with stage III lung adenocarcinoma.

J is TRBJ1-4 and V is TRBV4-2; weak D call: TRBD1 (5 bases). V was pared by 2 bases and J by 7 bases, with 23 bases between. Germline V gene lookup returns CDR1 LGHNA and CDR2 YNFKEQ. The CDR3 contains 18 residues. The DNA of the CDR3 is TGTGCCAGCAGCCAATATTTTAGAACGGCGAGTAGGGGTGAAAAACTGTTTTTT. It codes for CASSQYFRTASRGEKLFF.

This chain links TRBV19 with TRBJ1-2, with D unresolved. Germline V gene data show CDR1 as LNHDA and CDR2 as SQIVND (reference sequence). Trimming cost V 4 bases and J 0 bases, with 9 bases left between them. The CDR3 runs to 14 residues. The CDR3 DNA reads as TGTGCCAGTAGTAAGGCCAGTACTAACTATGGCTACACCTTC. Encoded protein: CASSKASTNYGYTF.

The gene calls are TRBV5-1 and TRBJ2-1; 12 bases match TRBD2. The length of the CDR3 is 17 residues. The germline gives CDR1 SGHRS, CDR2 YFSETQ. The V segment lost 0 bases and the J segment 4 bases; nucleotides outside the gene matches: 5. The CDR3 protein is CASSLVATSGSYNEQFF. CDR3 nucleotide sequence: TGCGCCAGCAGCTTGGTCGCGACTAGCGGGAGTTACAATGAGCAGTTCTTC.

This chain uses TRBV6-4 with TRBJ2-3; 7 bases line up with TRBD1. Germline V lookup: CDR1 MRHNA, CDR2 SNTAGT. Unmatched junction bases numbered 3, after V lost 6 bases and J lost 0 bases. This CDR3 has 14 amino acids. The CDR3 is CASREGQSTDTQYF. The CDR3 region has the DNA TGTGCCAGCAGAGAGGGACAGAGCACAGATACGCAGTATTTT.

This clone was seen a few times. This chain connects TRBV10-3 to TRBJ1-2; D might be TRBD1 (6 bases). This CDR3 has 16 amino acids. V was pared by 6 bases and J by 4 bases, with 21 bases between. The germline CDR1 and CDR2 sequences are ENHRY and SYGVKD. The CDR3 DNA reads as TGTGCCATCAGCCATCCTAATACAGGGAAGAGCTATGGCTACACCTTC. As protein: CAISHPNTGKSYGYTF.

The chain couples TRBV7-6 to TRBJ2-5; D is unclear. The CDR3 is 13 residues long. Germline assignment: CDR1 SGHVS and CDR2 FNYEAQ. The ends were cut back, 3 bases at V and 4 bases at J, with 9 bases in the middle. The CDR3 reads CASSFGHLETQYF. The CDR3 nucleotides read TGTGCCAGCAGCTTTGGGCATTTAGAGACCCAGTACTTC.

The V and J genes are TRBV7-3 and TRBJ2-3; TRBD1 matches at 8 bases. The V and J ends lost 6 bases and 3 bases, in that order; junction bases with no gene match: 2. CDR3 size: 13 residues. CDR1 is SGHTA and CDR2 is FQGTGA in the germline V gene. The DNA of the CDR3 is TGTGCCAGCAGGGGACAGGCAACAGATACGCAGTATTTT. Protein product: CASRGQATDTQYF.

V and J are TRBV10-3 and TRBJ2-2; D call uncertain. Looked up from germline, CDR1 is ENHRY and CDR2 is SYGVKD. The V end was cut by 0 bases, the J end by 9 bases, with 11 bases between. The CDR3 totals 14 residues. The CDR3 spells CAISESFLHRELFF. CDR3 DNA sequence: TGTGCCATCAGTGAGTCCTTCCTGCACCGGGAGCTGTTTTTT.

This chain connects TRBV19 to TRBJ2-2, with 7 bases aligning to TRBD1. Trimming cost V 7 bases and J 0 bases; bases outside gene matches: 8. From germline, CDR1 is LNHDA and CDR2 SQIVND (reference sequence). CDR3 length: 16 residues. The CDR3 DNA follows: TGTGCCAGTACCCCAGGGGGATTCTCGAACACCGGGGAGCTGTTTTTT. Its translation is CASTPGGFSNTGELFF.

V is TRBV30 and J is TRBJ2-1; D may correspond to TRBD1 or TRBD2 (5 bases each). The CDR3 sequence is 15 residues long. Germline CDR1 reads GTSNPN; CDR2 reads SVGIG (reference sequence). Trimming shortened V by 0 bases and J by 5 bases, and 14 bases separated the two germline ends. CDR3 nucleotides: TGTGCCTGGAGTGTAGGTGGGGGACCGAACAATGAGCAGTTCTTC. This gives the protein CAWSVGGGPNNEQFF.

This chain joins TRBV11-2 and TRBJ2-7, with 11 bases aligning to TRBD1. CDR3 size: 15 residues. V lost 7 bases and J lost 3; bases outside the gene matches: 8. Germline values: CDR1 SGHAT, CDR2 FQNNGV. CDR3 loop: CASTNRGTGGYEQYF. The CDR3, as DNA: TGTGCCAGCACCAATAGGGGGACAGGGGGCTACGAGCAGTACTTC. Variable domain in full (rest from reference TRBV11-2 and TRBJ2-7): EAGVAQSPRYKIIEKRQSVAFWCNPISGHATLYWYQQILGQGPKLLIQFQNNGVVDDSQLPKDRFSAERLKGVDSTLKIQPAKLEDSAVYLCASTNRGTGGYEQYFGPGTRLTVT.

V is TRBV5-1 and J is TRBJ1-1; tentatively, D is TRBD1 (5 bases). Trimming removed 5 bases at V and 0 bases at J, with 14 bases between. CDR1 is SGHRS, CDR2 YFSETQ, per germline. This CDR3 is built from 15 residues. CDR3 in DNA: TGCGCCAGCAGACCAATGGGGGTTATGAACACTGAAGCTTTCTTT. It specifies CASRPMGVMNTEAFF.

A remark on this clone: At the DNA level, this CDR3 is encoded by other sequences in the same sample as well. The chain carries TRBV9 and TRBJ1-1; D gene uncertain. The CDR3 totals 13 residues. Germline CDR1 SGDLS, CDR2 YYNGEE. The ends were cut back, 0 bases at V and 0 bases at J, with 3 bases in the middle. CDR3 protein: CASSVAVNTEAFF. DNA of the CDR3: TGTGCCAGCAGCGTAGCTGTGAACACTGAAGCTTTCTTT.

CDR3 sequence reads: CASSLGTGGDSNQPQHF. CDR3 DNA sequence: TGTGCCAGTAGCCTCGGGACAGGGGGCGATAGCAATCAGCCCCAGCATTTT. The chain combines TRBV19 with TRBJ1-5, with TRBD1 matching over 12 bases. The CDR3 contains 17 residues. The trim removed 6 bases at V and 0 bases at J, leaving 6 bases unmatched. The germline gives CDR1 LNHDA, CDR2 SQIVND (reference sequence).

The gene calls are TRBV9 and TRBJ2-7; D is perhaps TRBD2 (5 bases). This CDR3 contains 15 residues. Germline V gene lookup returns CDR1 SGDLS and CDR2 YYNGEE. With 0 bases removed from V and 5 bases from J, the gap between germline ends came to 15 bases. CDR3 nucleotide sequence: TGTGCCAGCAGCGTAGGAGAGGGAGAGATAGACGAGCAGTACTTC. Its translation is CASSVGEGEIDEQYF.

The genes are TRBV4-1 and TRBJ1-2, with D maybe TRBD1 (5 bases). The CDR3 contains 15 residues. The germline V and J ends were trimmed by 5 bases and 8 bases, with 21 bases remaining between them. Germline values: CDR1 MGHRA, CDR2 YSYEKL. The CDR3, as DNA: TGCGCCAGCAGCGAGCTTACGGGGGTGTCTTGGGGCTACACCTTC. It is translated as CASSELTGVSWGYTF.

The rearrangement uses TRBV7-7 and TRBJ1-1, with a possible D match to TRBD1 (6 bases). V gave up 5 bases and J gave up 3 bases, with 10 bases separating them. The germline gives CDR1 SSHAT, CDR2 FNYEAQ (reference sequence). There are 13 residues in the CDR3. DNA for the CDR3: TGTGCCAGCAGCGTCAGGGGAGACACTGAAGCTTTCTTT. It specifies CASSVRGDTEAFF.

V gene TRBV25-1 combines with J gene TRBJ1-1; TRBD1 agrees at 11 bases. The V gene end was trimmed by 8 bases and the J gene end by 6 bases; junction bases not matched to a gene: 11. Germline V gene sequence: CDR1 MGHDK, CDR2 SYGVNS. The CDR3 is made up of 15 amino acids. CDR3 nucleotide sequence: TGTGCCAGCTCAGGCAGGGGACAGGGGGGCTCTGAAGCTTTCTTT. Translating gives CASSGRGQGGSEAFF.

This rearrangement joins TRBV6-6 to TRBJ1-2, with 9 positions matching TRBD1. The V gene end was trimmed by 4 bases and the J gene end by 4 bases; junction bases not matched to a gene: 7. This CDR3 is 15 amino acids long. From germline, CDR1 is MNHNY and CDR2 SVGAGI (reference sequence). CDR3 nucleotide sequence: TGTGCCAGCAGTTCCGGGACAGGGTGGATCTATGGCTACACCTTC. Translating gives CASSSGTGWIYGYTF.

This clone was picked up one time. The chain uses TRBV18 and TRBJ2-7; 7 bases are a match to TRBD1. From germline, CDR1 is KGHSH and CDR2 LQKENI. J lost 9 bases, V lost 0 bases, and 14 bases had no gene match. The CDR3 has 16 residues. The DNA for the CDR3 is TGTGCCAGCTCACCACCGGCCCGCACGGGACAGTTGGCGCAGTACTTC. It specifies CASSPPARTGQLAQYF.

The gene calls are TRBV11-3 and TRBJ1-2; D may be TRBD1 (6 bases). The CDR3 sequence is 17 residues long. The germline V gene encodes CDR1 SGHNT and CDR2 YENEEA. V lost 3 bases and J 5 bases, leaving 22 bases between the germline ends. CDR3 sequence (DNA): TGTGCCAGCAGCTTTCGGGGGTGGACAGACAACTTTTATGGCTACACCTTC. It is translated as CASSFRGWTDNFYGYTF.

This chain uses TRBV7-9 with TRBJ2-1; the match to TRBD2 covers 12 bases. In germline, CDR1 is SEHNR, CDR2 FQNEAQ (reference sequence). This CDR3 contains 15 residues. V was pared by 6 bases and J by 7 bases, with 7 bases of the junction left unmatched. In DNA, the CDR3 is TGTGCCAGCAGGAAACTAGCGGGAGGCTCAAATGAGCAGTTCTTC. Amino acids: CASRKLAGGSNEQFF.